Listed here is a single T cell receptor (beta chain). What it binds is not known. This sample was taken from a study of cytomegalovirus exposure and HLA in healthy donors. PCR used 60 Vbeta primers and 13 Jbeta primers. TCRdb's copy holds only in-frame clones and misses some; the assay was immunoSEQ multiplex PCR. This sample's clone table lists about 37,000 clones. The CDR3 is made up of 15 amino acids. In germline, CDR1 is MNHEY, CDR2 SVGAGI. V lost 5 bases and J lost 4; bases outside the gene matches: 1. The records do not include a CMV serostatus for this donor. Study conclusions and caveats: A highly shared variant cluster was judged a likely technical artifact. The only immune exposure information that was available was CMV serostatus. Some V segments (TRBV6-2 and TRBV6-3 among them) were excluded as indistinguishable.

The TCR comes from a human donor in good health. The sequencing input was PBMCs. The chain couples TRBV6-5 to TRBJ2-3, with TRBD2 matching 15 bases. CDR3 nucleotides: TGTGCCAGCAGTGGGACTAGCGGGGGGCCAGATACGCAGTATTTT. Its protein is CASSGTSGGPDTQYF.